This passage covers 20 T cell receptor beta chains from one sample sequenced in a study of cytomegalovirus exposure and HLA in healthy donors. PCR involved 60 Vbeta and 13 Jbeta primers. TCRdb keeps only in-frame clones here, not all; method: immunoSEQ multiplex PCR. The data contain approximately 210,000 clones, about 87% of them singletons. What was sequenced was PBMCs. The receptors stem from a man aged 25-45 years in good health and CMV-seronegative.

The chain is built from TRBV19 and TRBJ1-1; unclear D gene. The CDR3 is made up of 13 amino acids. Germline V gives CDR1 LNHDA, CDR2 SQIVND (reference sequence). V was pared by 3 bases and J by 5 bases, with 10 bases between. The CDR3 nucleotides are TGTGCCAGTAGTATTCAGTCGGAGACTGAAGCTTTCTTT. Translated, it gives CASSIQSETEAFF.

This sequence joins TRBV6-4 and TRBJ1-2; D gene unclear. Germline lookup yields CDR1 MRHNA and CDR2 SNTAGT. With 3 bases removed from V and 0 bases from J, the gap between germline ends came to 5 bases. The CDR3 is made up of 13 amino acids. CDR3 DNA: TGTGCCAGCAGTGAGGTAGCTAACTATGGCTACACCTTC. Translated, it gives CASSEVANYGYTF.

This sequence joins TRBV9 and TRBJ2-1, with TRBD1 matching 8 bases. Germline V CDR1 and CDR2: SGDLS, YYNGEE. V dropped 1 base and J dropped 16; count of bases not matched to a gene: 10. The CDR3 totals 13 residues. The CDR3 coding sequence is TGTGCCAGCAGCGTATCAGAGGACAGGGAATCTTTCTTC. Translated: CASSVSEDRESFF.

This clone showed up just once. V gene TRBV15 combines with J gene TRBJ1-1, with no clear D. With 1 base removed from V and 4 bases from J, the gap between germline ends came to 7 bases. The CDR3 sequence is 13 residues long. The germline gives CDR1 LNHNV, CDR2 YYDKDF (reference sequence). CDR3 nucleotides: TGTGCCACCAGCAGAGGGCTAGCCACTGAAGCTTTCTTT. This sequence encodes CATSRGLATEAFF.

This chain uses TRBV18 with TRBJ2-1; D possibly corresponds to TRBD1 (5 bases). V lost 0 bases and J lost 6, with 6 bases in between. CDR1 is KGHSH and CDR2 is LQKENI in the germline V gene. CDR3 length: 13 residues. The CDR3 coding sequence is TGTGCCAGCTCACCACCACAGGCCAATGAGCAGTTCTTC. It translates to CASSPPQANEQFF.

V usage is TRBV5-4 and J usage is TRBJ1-1; TRBD1 matches 7 bases. Trimming at V came to 4 bases and at J to 4 bases, leaving 10 bases not matched to a gene. The CDR3 covers 15 residues. Germline CDR1 and CDR2: SGHNT and YYREEE (reference sequence). CDR3 DNA: TGTGCCAGCAGCCGCCGACAGGGTACGGGCACTGAAGCTTTCTTT. Translated, it gives CASSRRQGTGTEAFF.

In the case of this clone: Sequence at one end of the junction differs from germline and may be a read error. J is TRBJ1-5 and V is TRBV27; D gene uncertain. The CDR3 runs to 13 residues. Germline V lookup: CDR1 MNHEY, CDR2 SMNVEV (reference sequence). The CDR3 loop reads CASSISGYQPQHF. The CDR3, as DNA: TGTGCCAGCAGTATATCTGGCTATCAGCCCCAGCATTTT.

The chain uses TRBV27 and TRBJ2-1; D may be TRBD2 (6 bases). The V end lost 6 bases, the J end lost 9 bases, and 12 bases lay between the germline ends. CDR3 size: 12 residues. Germline values: CDR1 MNHEY, CDR2 SMNVEV (reference sequence). The CDR3 is CASSFSGIEQFF. CDR3 bases: TGTGCCAGCAGCTTTAGCGGAATTGAGCAGTTCTTC.

The chain employs TRBV19 and TRBJ2-7; 8 bases align to TRBD1. Germline V lookup: CDR1 LNHDA, CDR2 SQIVND (reference sequence). This CDR3 has 13 residues. V shed 5 bases and J 5 bases; nucleotides not matched to a gene: 5. CDR3 residues: CASSDQGAHEQYF. The CDR3 DNA follows: TGTGCCAGTAGTGATCAGGGGGCGCACGAGCAGTACTTC. The variable domain in full, with the rest retrieved from reference TRBV19 and TRBJ2-7, is DGGITQSPKYLFRKEGQNVTLSCEQNLNHDAMYWYRQDPGQGLRLIYYSQIVNDFQKGDIAEGYSVSREKKESFPLTVTSAQKNPTAFYLCASSDQGAHEQYFGPGTRLTVT.

The sample holds a few counts of this clone. The chain joins TRBV7-2 to TRBJ2-5; TRBD2 matches 8 bases. The germline gives CDR1 SGHTA, CDR2 FQGNSA. The ends lost 5 bases at V and 4 bases at J; junction bases unmatched: 6. There are 14 residues in the CDR3. The CDR3 protein is CASSLSGDLETQYF. CDR3 nucleotides: TGTGCCAGCAGCCTTAGCGGGGACCTAGAGACCCAGTACTTC.

The chain uses TRBV9 and TRBJ2-5; a weak D match, TRBD2 (6 bases). The V end lost 0 bases, the J end lost 5 bases, and 20 bases lay between the germline ends. The CDR3 extends over 17 amino acids. Germline V lookup: CDR1 SGDLS, CDR2 YYNGEE. CDR3 sequence: CASSVAATRRGKETQYF. The CDR3 region has the DNA TGTGCCAGCAGCGTAGCTGCTACAAGGCGGGGCAAGGAGACCCAGTACTTC.

This clone was recorded once. This chain uses TRBV5-4 with TRBJ1-4, with D possibly being TRBD1 (6 bases). Germline V gene lookup returns CDR1 SGHNT and CDR2 YYREEE (reference sequence). Trimming took off 4 bases at V and 12 bases at J, with 16 bases between the two ends. There are 13 residues in the CDR3. The CDR3 DNA reads TGTGCCAGCAGCCTTCGACAGGAAGGGGAACTGTTTTTT. The encoded protein is CASSLRQEGELFF.

This clone appeared once. The chain combines TRBV12-5 with TRBJ2-3; D might be TRBD1 (5 bases). V lost 6 bases and J 1 base, leaving 14 bases between the germline ends. CDR1 and CDR2 (germline): LGHNT, FRNRAP. CDR3 length: 15 amino acids. The CDR3 loop is CASGFSPRGTDTQYF. Here the CDR3 DNA reads TGTGCTAGTGGCTTCTCCCCCAGGGGCACAGATACGCAGTATTTT.

V gene TRBV4-3 combines with J gene TRBJ2-3; 10 nucleotides match TRBD2. Per germline, CDR1 LGHNA and CDR2 YSLEER. The junction had 5 bases not matched to a gene; V was cut back by 0 bases and J by 5 bases. The CDR3 loop spans 16 amino acids. The CDR3 reads CASSQESGGAVDTQYF. CDR3 nucleotide sequence: TGCGCCAGCAGCCAAGAAAGCGGGGGGGCGGTAGATACGCAGTATTTT.

The V and J genes are TRBV30 and TRBJ1-1, with a tentative D call TRBD1 (6 bases). The CDR3 runs 13 residues. Trimming removed 0 bases from V and 4 bases from J, with 9 bases in between. Germline CDR1 GTSNPN, CDR2 SVGIG (reference sequence). The CDR3 region is CAWSVGGGTEAFF. The CDR3 DNA is TGTGCCTGGAGTGTAGGGGGGGGCACTGAAGCTTTCTTT. Full variable domain (missing parts from reference TRBV30 and TRBJ1-1): SQTIHQWPATLVQPVGSPLSLECTVEGTSNPNLYWYRQAAGRGLQLLFYSVGIGQISSEVPQNLSASRPQDRQFILSSKKLLLSDSGFYLCAWSVGGGTEAFFGQGTRLTVV.

Only a few counts were recorded for this clone. The chain combines TRBV29-1 with TRBJ2-3, with D perhaps matching TRBD2 (6 bases). Germline-derived CDR1 and CDR2 are SQVTM and ANQGSEA. The V end was cut by 4 bases, the J end by 0 bases, with 11 bases between. The CDR3 is 14 amino acids. This CDR3 reads CSVAMSGSTDTQYF. For the CDR3, the DNA is TGCAGCGTTGCTATGAGCGGGAGCACAGATACGCAGTATTTT.

The rearrangement joins TRBV11-2 to TRBJ1-6, with 7 bases lining up with TRBD1. There are 13 residues in the CDR3. CDR1 and CDR2 from the germline V gene are SGHAT and FQNNGV. J gave up 10 bases and V 4 bases, and 4 bases lay outside the gene matches. CDR3 DNA sequence: TGTGCCAGCAGCTCCACAGGGGTCTCACCCCTCCACTTT. Translation: CASSSTGVSPLHF.

This sequence joins TRBV27 and TRBJ2-7, with D perhaps matching TRBD1 (6 bases). CDR3 length: 14 amino acids. Trimming took 7 bases from V and 7 from J, leaving 20 bases between them. Germline V CDR1 and CDR2: MNHEY, SMNVEV (reference sequence). The CDR3 region is CASMRAGAFGEQYF. The CDR3, as DNA: TGTGCCAGCATGCGCGCAGGGGCGTTTGGGGAGCAGTACTTC.

This chain links TRBV7-9 with TRBJ2-7; TRBD2 might be the D (6 bases). Germline CDR1 is SEHNR and CDR2 is FQNEAQ (reference sequence). This CDR3 is built from 17 residues. Trimming pared 0 bases from V and 2 bases from J, leaving 17 bases between. CDR3 DNA: TGTGCCAGCAGCTTAGCGTCGGGCGGCGGGGCCGCCTACGAGCAGTACTTC. Encoded protein: CASSLASGGGAAYEQYF.

Comment on this clone: One junction end does not reproduce the germline sequence, and a read error may be involved. The chain joins TRBV7-9 to TRBJ2-7; D is uncertain. The CDR3 sequence is 15 residues long. Germline lookup yields CDR1 SEHNR and CDR2 FQNEAQ (reference sequence). The CDR3: CSSNDIDMEPYEQYF. The CDR3 coding sequence is TGTTCCAGCAACGATATTGACATGGAACCCTACGAGCAGTACTTC.